The 27 T cell receptor beta chains below all came from one sample that was sequenced in a study of tumor and adjacent non-tumor tissue in lung cancer. No cell sorting was done before RNA was extracted from the tissue. The library came from three nested PCR rounds adapted from ARM-PCR protocols. TCRdb ran MiXCR on the multiplex PCR reads and lists one entry per CDR3 protein. The sample includes fewer than 120,000 distinct CDR3 sequences, 84% seen only once; the top ten take approximately 24%. The source material was lung tumor tissue. These receptors all stem from a man in his 70s with non-small cell lung cancer.

V usage is TRBV29-1 and J usage is TRBJ2-3, with 8 bases matching TRBD2. Germline V CDR1 and CDR2: SQVTM, ANQGSEA. The CDR3 consists of 14 residues. V dropped 7 bases and J dropped 2; count of bases not matched to a gene: 8. CDR3 loop: CSGLTGGTTDTQYF. CDR3 DNA: TGCAGCGGACTGACGGGAGGGACCACAGATACGCAGTATTTT.

This clonotype was recorded only once. One end of the junction varies from germline; a read error may be responsible. V gene TRBV10-2 combines with J gene TRBJ2-7; tentatively, D is TRBD2 (6 bases). This CDR3 is built from 17 residues. The germline gives CDR1 WSHSY, CDR2 SAAADI. In DNA form, the CDR3 reads TGCGCCAGCAGTGAGTCGATGTGGCGGGACCTCTCCTATGAGCAGTACTTC. Translation: CASSESMWRDLSYEQYF.

On this clonotype itself: This CDR3 is missing its conserved last phenylalanine or tryptophan, likely due to a read error. Because the CDR3's place on the DNA is in doubt, the DNA is left out and the CDR3 is given as listed by TCRdb. The rearrangement joins TRBV11-1 to TRBJ2-7; the table's D call of TRBD1 was not tested on the DNA. The germline gives CDR1 SGHAT, CDR2 FQDESV (reference sequence). The CDR3 is 15 amino acids in total, end residues counted. CDR3 loop: CASSLSGQGAYERYL.

V usage is TRBV13 and J usage is TRBJ2-7; a possible D gene is TRBD2 (6 bases). Trimming pared 10 bases from V and 5 bases from J, leaving 18 bases between. Germline lookup yields CDR1 PRHDT and CDR2 FYEKMQ (reference sequence). The CDR3 runs 13 residues. CDR3 nucleotide sequence: TGTGCCAACTGCTTAACCACGGGGGACGAGCAGTACTTC. It is translated as CANCLTTGDEQYF.

On this clonotype: At one of its ends the junction is not consistent with the germline gene, which may arise from a read error. The chain uses TRBV5-1 and TRBJ2-7; 9 nucleotides align to TRBD2. Germline V gives CDR1 SGHRS, CDR2 YFSETQ. CDR3 length: 14 residues. DNA for the CDR3: TGCGCCAGCAACTTGGTGGGCGGGGGGGGGGAGCAGTACTTC. Encoded protein: CASNLVGGGGEQYF.

A note on this clonotype: The junction shows a germline mismatch at one end, possibly a read error. The chain couples TRBV11-2 to TRBJ2-7, with a possible D match to TRBD2 (5 bases). CDR3 size: 17 residues. Germline V CDR1 and CDR2: SGHAT, FQNNGV. In DNA form, the CDR3 reads TGTGTCAGCAGCTTAGTATCCACTGGGCTAGCTTACTACGAGCAGTACTTC. Protein sequence: CVSSLVSTGLAYYEQYF.

The rearrangement uses TRBV11-2 and TRBJ1-4; TRBD1 might be the D (5 bases). The germline gives CDR1 SGHAT, CDR2 FQNNGV. V was shortened by 5 bases and J by 4 bases, with 14 bases between the two germline ends. This CDR3 is 15 amino acids long. For the CDR3, the DNA is TGTGCCAGCAGCAAAAGTGGGACTAATAATGAAAAACTGTTTTTT. Translating gives CASSKSGTNNEKLFF.

As concerns this clonotype: This CDR3 is missing its conserved last phenylalanine or tryptophan, likely due to a read error. The gene calls are TRBV6-5 and TRBJ2-5; 9 bases are shared with TRBD1. This CDR3 is 17 amino acids long. Looked up from germline, CDR1 is MNHEY and CDR2 is SVGAGI. The CDR3 loop is CVSNSAGTGFPQETQYI. The CDR3 coding sequence is TGTGTCAGCAATTCCGCCGGGACAGGGTTCCCACAAGAGACCCAGTACATC.

V and J are TRBV10-2 and TRBJ2-1, with D perhaps given as TRBD1 or TRBD2 (5 bases each). The V and J ends lost 7 bases and 8 bases respectively, with 21 bases between them. The CDR3 is 15 residues long. Germline values: CDR1 WSHSY, CDR2 SAAADI. Here the CDR3 reads CASMSSGPSSHEQFF. Written as DNA, the CDR3 is TGCGCCAGCATGTCATCGGGACCCTCTTCTCATGAGCAGTTCTTC.

As for this clonotype: Mismatch with germline at one junction end may stem from a read error. The chain carries TRBV12-3 or TRBV12-4 and TRBJ2-5; TRBD2 aligns across 10 bases. The CDR3 length is 20 residues. CDR3 amino acids: CASIKSEHSTSGLPQESQYF. As DNA, the CDR3 is TGTGCCAGCATAAAAAGCGAGCACTCGACTAGCGGGCTTCCCCAGGAGAGCCAGTACTTC.

Points on this clonotype: The CDR3 does not close with the conserved phenylalanine or tryptophan, likely indicating a read error. The rearrangement joins TRBV11-2 to TRBJ2-7, with 7 bases that match TRBD1. CDR1 is SGHAT and CDR2 is FQNNGV in the germline V gene. The CDR3 length is 15 residues. CDR3 nucleotide sequence: TGTGCCAGCCGCTTAGATCAGGGGGTCCCCTACGAGCAGTACTTA. Amino acid sequence: CASRLDQGVPYEQYL.

This clonotype was observed many times. V usage is TRBV20-1 and J usage is TRBJ2-5, with 7 bases identical to TRBD1. The V gene end was trimmed by 5 bases and the J gene end by 2 bases; junction bases not matched to a gene: 8. The CDR3 is 14 amino acids. The germline V gene encodes CDR1 DFQATT and CDR2 SNEGSKA (reference sequence). CDR3 in DNA: TGCAGTGCTCTTTCCCCGGGACAGCAAGAGACCCAGTACTTC. Translating gives CSALSPGQQETQYF.

With regard to this clonotype: Compared with germline, one end of the junction differs, possibly owing to a read error. The chain links TRBV12-3 or TRBV12-4 to TRBJ1-6, with 12 bases fitting TRBD1. There are 16 residues in the CDR3. The CDR3 spells CANTSGTGGYNSPFNF. As DNA, the CDR3 is TGTGCCAACACCTCCGGGACAGGGGGCTATAATTCACCCTTCAACTTT.

This clonotype was detected a few times. The chain employs TRBV29-1 and TRBJ2-1; tentatively, D is TRBD2 (7 bases). Germline values: CDR1 SQVTM, CDR2 ANQGSEA. This CDR3 comprises 14 residues. V lost 8 bases and J 5 bases, leaving 19 bases between the germline ends. CDR3 region: CSTLGRDTNNEQFF. Written as DNA, the CDR3 is TGCAGCACTTTGGGGAGGGACACAAACAATGAGCAGTTCTTC.

Note on this clonotype: Germline and junction disagree at one end, which may indicate a read error. This chain uses TRBV6-1 with TRBJ1-1; unclear D gene. CDR1 and CDR2 (germline): MNHNS, SASEGT. The CDR3 length is 14 residues. CDR3 loop: CASTEGLRHTEASF. The CDR3 DNA follows: TGTGCCAGCACCGAAGGTCTGCGGCACACTGAAGCATCCTTT.

CDR3 DNA sequence: TGCAGCGTTGAAGGAAGTGAAAGCGTTAACTATGGCTACACCTTC. Translating it yields CSVEGSESVNYGYTF. This rearrangement joins TRBV29-1 to TRBJ1-2; no firm D call. From germline, CDR1 is SQVTM and CDR2 ANQGSEA. This CDR3 contains 15 residues. V was pared by 1 base and J by 1 base, with 13 bases between.

The chain employs TRBV11-3 and TRBJ2-3; no firm D call. Germline loops: CDR1 SGHNT, CDR2 YENEEA. The V gene lost 7 bases and the J gene lost 0 bases, with 14 bases spanning the gap. The CDR3 runs 15 residues. The CDR3 is CASTRRDVSTDTQYF. CDR3 coding DNA: TGTGCCAGCACCCGCCGCGATGTAAGCACAGATACGCAGTATTTT.

This clonotype was counted ten times or more. The chain combines TRBV16 with TRBJ1-5; D not resolved. Germline assignment: CDR1 KGHSY and CDR2 FQNENV. Between the trimmed V and J ends, which lost 3 bases and 3 bases, there was a span of 9 bases. The length of the CDR3 is 14 residues. DNA of the CDR3: TGTGCCAGCAGCCACTCGGGGAACAATCAGCCCCAGCATTTT. As protein: CASSHSGNNQPQHF.

Comment on this clonotype: The junction shows a germline mismatch at one end, possibly a read error. V gene TRBV6-1 combines with J gene TRBJ2-7; 13 bases are shared with TRBD2. The CDR3 length is 17 residues. CDR1 is MNHNS and CDR2 is SASEGT in the germline V gene. CDR3 sequence reads: CPSNGGTSGVFRYEQYF. In DNA, the CDR3 is TGTCCCAGCAACGGAGGGACTAGCGGGGTGTTTAGATACGAGCAGTACTTC.

In regard to this clonotype: Compared with germline, one end of the junction differs, possibly owing to a read error. The chain is built from TRBV11-3 and TRBJ2-5; D gene uncertain. Germline CDR1 SGHNT, CDR2 YENEEA. The CDR3 runs 15 residues. The CDR3 DNA reads TGTGCTAGCAGCTTAGAGATTAGTCTGGACGAGACCCATTACTTC. It encodes CASSLEISLDETHYF.

As concerns this clonotype: One base away lies a much larger clone, so this may be a sequencing read error. This chain connects TRBV19 to TRBJ1-5; the D gene is possibly TRBD1 (5 bases). This CDR3 spans 16 amino acids. In germline, CDR1 is LNHDA, CDR2 SQIVND (reference sequence). V lost 6 bases and J 7 bases, leaving 22 bases between the germline ends. The DNA for the CDR3 is TGTGCCAGTAGCGGAGACCCGGGGGACGGAATGCAGCCCCAGCATTTT. This sequence encodes CASSGDPGDGMQPQHF.

This clonotype was recorded once. The J gene is TRBJ2-1, the V gene TRBV10-3, with TRBD2 matching 9 bases. The J call is doubtful: the DNA matches TRBJ2-7 better. Germline V CDR1 and CDR2: ENHRY, SYGVKD. There are 18 residues in the CDR3. CDR3 residues: CAISSNSSRGGTYNEQYF. The CDR3 nucleotides are TGTGCCATCAGTTCCAATTCCTCGCGGGGGGGAACGTACAATGAGCAGTACTTC.

This clonotype was counted only a few times. A read error may explain this, as a much larger clone is one base away. No conserved phenylalanine or tryptophan is present at the end of the CDR3, so a read error is the likely explanation. J is TRBJ1-1 and V is TRBV5-5, with unresolved D. Deletions cut 2 bases from V and 4 bases from J, with 12 bases between. The CDR3 has 14 residues. Germline CDR1 reads SGHKS; CDR2 reads YYEKEE (reference sequence). The DNA for the CDR3 is TGTGCCAGCAGCTTATTTGGGTCGGGCACTGAAGCTTTCTCT. It yields the protein CASSLFGSGTEAFS.

The gene calls are TRBV4-1 and TRBJ2-7, with D perhaps matching TRBD1 (6 bases). From germline, CDR1 is MGHRA and CDR2 YSYEKL. The V end was cut by 4 bases, the J end by 7 bases, with 23 bases between. The CDR3 sequence is 16 residues long. The CDR3 DNA reads TGCGCCAGCAGCCGGACACTAGGGGGAGAGGGTGATGAGCAGTACTTC. Translated: CASSRTLGGEGDEQYF.

J is TRBJ2-1 and V is TRBV29-1; no definite D call. Looked up from germline, CDR1 is SQVTM and CDR2 is ANQGSEA. The CDR3 loop spans 14 amino acids. Trimming removed 3 bases at V and 8 bases at J, with 17 bases between. This CDR3 reads CSVDRPSSYYEQFF. The CDR3, as DNA: TGCAGCGTTGACAGGCCAAGCTCCTATTATGAGCAGTTCTTC.

V usage is TRBV12-3 or TRBV12-4 and J usage is TRBJ2-7; TRBD2 agrees at 13 bases. CDR3 length: 16 amino acids. V shed 5 bases and J 7 bases; nucleotides not matched to a gene: 11. DNA for the CDR3: TGTGCCAGCAGTCTAATCACTAGCGGGAGGGTCAAAGAGCAGTACTTC. Its protein product is CASSLITSGRVKEQYF.

Concerning this clonotype itself: At one of its ends the junction is not consistent with the germline gene, which may arise from a read error. V and J are TRBV10-1 and TRBJ2-2; D unclear. The CDR3 contains 15 residues. CDR1 and CDR2 (germline): WNHNN, SYGVQD (reference sequence). CDR3 amino acids: CASERWGLRTGELFF. The CDR3 DNA reads as TGCGCCAGCGAGCGCTGGGGATTGCGGACCGGAGAGCTGTTTTTT.